The 22 T cell receptor beta chains reported below all come from one sample, sequenced in a study of blood T cell repertoires in COVID-19. The table came from immunoSEQ multiplex PCR; TCRdb's copy has only in-frame clones and leaves some out. This table holds some 290,000 clones, 90% to 95% found once. Source material: PBMCs or T cells enriched from blood (not recorded which). These receptor sequences come from a woman aged 25 to 39 who had been exposed to COVID-19.

This clone was observed once. The chain recombines TRBV5-1 with TRBJ1-3; D might be TRBD1 (5 bases). The CDR3 consists of 15 residues. Germline V gene sequence: CDR1 SGHRS, CDR2 YFSETQ. Trimming cost V 5 bases and J 0 bases, with 12 bases left between them. The CDR3 nucleotides read TGCGCCAGCAGTTTCGACAGCACCTCTGGAAACACCATATATTTT. This translates into CASSFDSTSGNTIYF.

The V call is TRBV19, the J call TRBJ2-5, with D possibly TRBD1 on 7 matching bases. CDR3 length equals 13 residues. Between the trimmed V and J ends, which lost 6 bases and 5 bases, there was a span of 13 bases. Germline V CDR1 and CDR2: LNHDA, SQIVND (reference sequence). The CDR3 sequence is CASSKTGRETQYF. Here the CDR3 DNA reads TGTGCCAGTAGCAAGACAGGGAGGGAGACCCAGTACTTC.

CDR3 sequence reads: CASSRRNSYNSPLHF. The CDR3 DNA reads TGTGCCAGCAGCCGCAGAAACTCCTATAATTCACCCCTCCACTTT. The J gene is TRBJ1-6, the V gene TRBV11-2; D remains ambiguous. The CDR3 contains 15 residues. CDR1 and CDR2 (germline): SGHAT, FQNNGV. V lost 5 bases and J 0 bases, leaving 8 bases between the germline ends.

The J gene is TRBJ1-2, the V gene TRBV2, with 7 nucleotides matching TRBD1. The V and J ends lost 8 bases and 4 bases, in that order; junction bases with no gene match: 7. CDR1 SNHLY and CDR2 FYNNEI come from the germline V gene. The CDR3 runs to 13 residues. The CDR3 region is CASLRQGPYGYTF. As DNA, the CDR3 is TGTGCCAGCCTTCGACAGGGACCCTATGGCTACACCTTC. The full variable domain, completed using reference TRBV2 and TRBJ1-2, is EPEVTQTPSHQVTQMGQEVILRCVPISNHLYFYWYRQILGQKVEFLVSFYNNEISEKSEIFDDQFSVERPDGSNFTLKIRSTKLEDSAMYFCASLRQGPYGYTFGSGTRLTVV.

This chain uses TRBV3-1 (or the pseudogene TRBV3-2) with TRBJ1-3; D is perhaps TRBD1 (6 bases). This CDR3 contains 18 residues. The germline gives CDR1 LGHDT, CDR2 YNNKEL (reference sequence). The V end lost 6 bases, the J end lost 0 bases, and 21 bases lay between the germline ends. Written as DNA, the CDR3 is TGTGCCAGCAGTACCGCTCACGGGGGGCCTAGCTCTGGAAACACCATATATTTT. Translating gives CASSTAHGGPSSGNTIYF.

The chain recombines TRBV3-1 (or the pseudogene TRBV3-2) with TRBJ2-6, with 8 bases lining up with TRBD1. The CDR3 has 17 amino acids. V gave up 1 base and J gave up 1 base; unmatched junction bases: 3. Germline V lookup: CDR1 LGHDT, CDR2 YNNKEL (reference sequence). In DNA form, the CDR3 reads TGTGCCAGCAGCCAAGTGACAGGGGCGTCTGGGGCCAACGTCCTGACTTTC. This gives the protein CASSQVTGASGANVLTF.

The rearrangement joins TRBV11-3 to TRBJ2-7, with D unclear. The germline V and J ends were trimmed by 2 bases and 1 base, with 9 bases remaining between them. Germline V gene sequence: CDR1 SGHNT, CDR2 YENEEA. This CDR3 has 14 amino acids. DNA for the CDR3: TGTGCCAGCAGCTTAACATACAGTTCCTACGAGCAGTACTTC. This gives the protein CASSLTYSSYEQYF.

V gene TRBV6-5 combines with J gene TRBJ1-6, with D perhaps TRBD1 (5 bases). Germline V lookup: CDR1 MNHEY, CDR2 SVGAGI. Trimming took 0 bases from V and 10 from J, leaving 10 bases between them. The CDR3 spans 14 residues. CDR3 sequence (DNA): TGTGCCAGCAGTTACTCTGGGGCCCCCTCACCCCTCCACTTT. Amino acids: CASSYSGAPSPLHF.

The chain employs TRBV6-6 and TRBJ1-6; D is unresolved. Germline lookup yields CDR1 MNHNY and CDR2 SVGAGI (reference sequence). Trimming removed 6 bases at V and 7 bases at J, with 10 bases between. The length of the CDR3 is 13 residues. In DNA form, the CDR3 reads TGTGCCAGCAGATCGGGGAAGAATTCACCCCTCCACTTT. Amino acids: CASRSGKNSPLHF.

The chain combines TRBV27 with TRBJ2-6; a weak D match, TRBD2 (5 bases). The CDR3 length is 19 residues. Trimming removed 4 bases from V and 0 bases from J, with 19 bases in between. Germline V gene lookup returns CDR1 MNHEY and CDR2 SMNVEV (reference sequence). The CDR3 sequence is CASSSYPPDLFSGANVLTF. Here the CDR3 DNA reads TGTGCCAGCAGTTCCTACCCCCCGGACTTGTTCTCTGGGGCCAACGTCCTGACTTTC.

The chain links TRBV30 to TRBJ2-3, with TRBD2 identical over 10 bases. Germline CDR1 GTSNPN, CDR2 SVGIG (reference sequence). J gave up 2 bases and V 3 bases, and 2 bases lay outside the gene matches. This CDR3 comprises 14 residues. The CDR3 is CAWRLAGPTDTQYF. CDR3 bases: TGTGCCTGGAGACTAGCGGGGCCCACAGATACGCAGTATTTT.

The V call is TRBV6-5, the J call TRBJ2-7; 8 bases line up with TRBD1. Per the germline V gene, CDR1 is MNHEY and CDR2 is SVGAGI. The CDR3 has 15 residues. V gave up 7 bases and J gave up 5 bases; unmatched junction bases: 13. The CDR3 loop reads CASIRTGRSSDEQYF. The CDR3 DNA is TGTGCCAGCATTCGGACAGGGAGGAGCTCGGACGAGCAGTACTTC.

This clone appeared a single time. The chain is built from TRBV29-1 and TRBJ2-5; TRBD1 might be the D (6 bases). Germline V lookup: CDR1 SQVTM, CDR2 ANQGSEA. Trimming stripped 3 bases from V and 0 bases from J, with 8 bases between. This CDR3 contains 13 residues. The CDR3 spells CSVDRGYQETQYF. The CDR3 nucleotides read TGCAGCGTTGACAGGGGATACCAAGAGACCCAGTACTTC.

The gene calls are TRBV7-2 and TRBJ2-3, with TRBD1 as a possible D gene (6 bases). Trimming removed 5 bases at V and 0 bases at J, with 6 bases between. The CDR3 consists of 13 residues. Germline CDR1 is SGHTA and CDR2 is FQGNSA. The CDR3 reads CASSGQSTDTQYF. Written as DNA, the CDR3 is TGTGCCAGCAGCGGACAGAGCACAGATACGCAGTATTTT. Full variable domain (missing parts from reference TRBV7-2 and TRBJ2-3): GAGVSQSPSNKVTEKGKDVELRCDPISGHTALYWYRQSLGQGLEFLIYFQGNSAPDKSGLPSDRFSAERTGGSVSTLTIQRTQQEDSAVYLCASSGQSTDTQYFGPGTRLTVL.

The gene calls are TRBV4-3 and TRBJ2-5; D possibly corresponds to TRBD2 (6 bases). The CDR3 contains 15 residues. V was shortened by 0 bases and J by 4 bases, with 12 bases between the two germline ends. From germline, CDR1 is LGHNA and CDR2 YSLEER. The CDR3 protein is CASSQDLAGRETQYF. The DNA of the CDR3 is TGCGCCAGCAGCCAAGACTTGGCGGGACGAGAGACCCAGTACTTC.

The chain combines TRBV6-5 with TRBJ1-2; D remains ambiguous. In germline, CDR1 is MNHEY, CDR2 SVGAGI. Trimming removed 0 bases from V and 7 bases from J, with 9 bases in between. The CDR3 is made up of 13 amino acids. Here the CDR3 reads CASSYSERRGYTF. The CDR3 bases are TGTGCCAGCAGTTACTCGGAGAGACGTGGCTACACCTTC.

The J gene is TRBJ1-5, the V gene TRBV7-6; D remains unclear. There are 16 residues in the CDR3. Trimming left V 1 base short and J 1 base short, with 11 bases between. In germline, CDR1 is SGHVS, CDR2 FNYEAQ. The CDR3: CASSLVAGWSNQPQHF. CDR3 sequence (DNA): TGTGCCAGCAGCTTAGTGGCAGGCTGGAGCAATCAGCCCCAGCATTTT.

V gene TRBV7-2 combines with J gene TRBJ2-3; 9 positions agree with TRBD2. From germline, CDR1 is SGHTA and CDR2 FQGNSA. Trimming took 6 bases from V and 2 from J; bases not matched to a gene: 9. The CDR3 length is 16 residues. The CDR3 coding sequence is TGTGCCAGCAGGACCCTAGCGGGGATAAACACAGATACGCAGTATTTT. It yields the protein CASRTLAGINTDTQYF.

The rearrangement uses TRBV7-6 and TRBJ2-7, with D maybe TRBD2 (6 bases). V lost 3 bases and J lost 5, with 14 bases in between. CDR3 length equals 14 residues. CDR1 is SGHVS, CDR2 FNYEAQ, per germline. Here the CDR3 reads CASSLGGLSNEQYF. Written as DNA, the CDR3 is TGTGCCAGCAGCTTGGGGGGTCTTTCGAACGAGCAGTACTTC.

The count of this clone is one. The genes are TRBV4-1 and TRBJ2-1, with D possibly matching TRBD2 (7 bases). Germline V CDR1 and CDR2: MGHRA, YSYEKL. This CDR3 is built from 12 residues. V was cut by 4 bases and J by 13 bases, with 14 bases left in between. The CDR3 DNA reads TGCGCCAGCAGCCCTGGGGGGGGCTTCCAGTTCTTC. Protein product: CASSPGGGFQFF.

This clone was seen a single time. The chain joins TRBV10-3 to TRBJ2-3; possibly TRBD2 for D (6 bases). The CDR3 sequence is 15 residues long. CDR1 is ENHRY and CDR2 is SYGVKD in the germline V gene. V shed 5 bases and J shed 5 bases, with 17 bases lying between them. The CDR3 nucleotides are TGTGCCATCAGTCCGATGTCGGGGGTAGAAGATACGCAGTATTTT. It specifies CAISPMSGVEDTQYF.

The gene calls are TRBV28 and TRBJ2-2, with TRBD1 identical over 7 bases. Germline loops: CDR1 MDHEN, CDR2 SYDVKM. V lost 3 bases and J lost 5; bases outside the gene matches: 3. The CDR3 loop spans 14 amino acids. CDR3 coding DNA: TGTGCCAGCAGTTTTGTGGACAGGACCGGGGAGCTGTTTTTT. Amino acids: CASSFVDRTGELFF.